This T cell receptor (beta chain) was identified during a study of T cells in Graves' hyperthyroidism and ophthalmopathy. General study points: Median prediction lead before ophthalmopathy onset was 6 to 8 months with the model.

For Graves' hyperthyroidism to be stable, ophthalmopathy could not progress within 18 months. Orbital computed tomography, thyroid ultrasound, serum thyroxine and TRAb, and clinical symptoms together informed the diagnoses. RNA transcripts served as the template for amplifying TCR beta CDR3 regions. An initial round of RT-PCR targeting the TCR CDR3 relied on the HTBI primer set. TCRdb used MiXCR to reprocess the multiplex PCR reads, holding one entry per CDR3 protein. The table includes about 540,000 distinct CDR3 sequences, about 43% detected once. This clonotype was seen many times. Its antigen is not identified. There are 11 residues in the CDR3. Trimming took 5 bases from V and 7 from J, leaving 8 bases between them.

The sequenced material came from peripheral blood or thyroid tissue (not recorded which). The receptor was isolated from a woman younger than 35 with Graves' hyperthyroidism. The chain is built from TRBV12-3 or TRBV12-4 and TRBJ1-1; D gene uncertain. CDR3 bases: TGTGCCAGCAGTCCTAGAATTGAAGCTTTCTTT. It yields the protein CASSPRIEAFF.